The following is a T cell receptor (beta chain) sequence with its context. How the authors handled the data: Amplification from reference gene primers served as the basis for estimated nucleated cell counts. Sequencing used immunoSEQ multiplex PCR; TCRdb keeps in-frame clones, though not all of them. V, J and clone size were drawn from that table, and D and trimming were deduced from the DNA. The data show around 79,000 clones, about 87% seen once. These data originate in a study of blood T cell repertoires in COVID-19. At the level of the study: Acute-phase and convalescent COVID-19 samples originated in the United States, Italy and Spain.

Germline trimming cut 3 bases from V and 3 bases from J; bases unmatched to any gene: 8. Per germline, CDR1 MRHNA and CDR2 SNTAGT. The CDR3 covers 16 residues. Input material: peripheral blood. The gene calls are TRBV6-4 and TRBJ2-3; TRBD2 matches 8 bases. This clonotype originated in a human donor in a cohort sampled during active COVID-19. The CDR3 DNA is TGTGCCAGCAGTGAAACGGCGGGGGGCGCGACAGATACGCAGTATTTT. Translation gives CASSETAGGATDTQYF.